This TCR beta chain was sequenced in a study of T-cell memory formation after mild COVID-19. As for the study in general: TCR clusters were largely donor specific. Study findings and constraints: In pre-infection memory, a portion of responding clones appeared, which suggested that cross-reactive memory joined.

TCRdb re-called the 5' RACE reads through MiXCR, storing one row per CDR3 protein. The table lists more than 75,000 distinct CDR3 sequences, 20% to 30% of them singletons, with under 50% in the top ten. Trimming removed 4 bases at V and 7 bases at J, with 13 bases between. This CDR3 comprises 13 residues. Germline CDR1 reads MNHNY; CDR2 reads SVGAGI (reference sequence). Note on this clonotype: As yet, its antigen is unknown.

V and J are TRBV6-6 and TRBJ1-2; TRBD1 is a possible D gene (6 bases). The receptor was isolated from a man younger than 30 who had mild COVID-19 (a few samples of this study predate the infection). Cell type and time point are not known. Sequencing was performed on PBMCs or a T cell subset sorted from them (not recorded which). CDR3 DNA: TGTGCCAGCAGTTTACTCCAGGGGACTGGCTACACCTTC. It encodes CASSLLQGTGYTF.